A single count supports the clone carrying this T cell receptor (beta chain). Sequenced by immunoSEQ multiplex PCR; TCRdb stores in-frame clones only, minus some. Of about 250,000 clones in the sample, more than 70% are singletons; the top ten hold roughly 6.7%. The CDR3 is 16 residues long. The V segment lost 2 bases and the J segment 3 bases; nucleotides outside the gene matches: 8. Germline V gene sequence: CDR1 SNHLY, CDR2 FYNNEI. This sample stems from a study of blood T cell repertoires in COVID-19. The chain is built from TRBV2 and TRBJ2-7, with TRBD1 identical over 9 bases. The source is a woman aged 25-40 years with COVID-19, enrolled during active disease. The sample was peripheral blood. CDR3 nucleotides: TGTGCCAGCAGTGAAAGGGGGACAGGGAGGTACTACGAGCAGTACTTC. Translation: CASSERGTGRYYEQYF.